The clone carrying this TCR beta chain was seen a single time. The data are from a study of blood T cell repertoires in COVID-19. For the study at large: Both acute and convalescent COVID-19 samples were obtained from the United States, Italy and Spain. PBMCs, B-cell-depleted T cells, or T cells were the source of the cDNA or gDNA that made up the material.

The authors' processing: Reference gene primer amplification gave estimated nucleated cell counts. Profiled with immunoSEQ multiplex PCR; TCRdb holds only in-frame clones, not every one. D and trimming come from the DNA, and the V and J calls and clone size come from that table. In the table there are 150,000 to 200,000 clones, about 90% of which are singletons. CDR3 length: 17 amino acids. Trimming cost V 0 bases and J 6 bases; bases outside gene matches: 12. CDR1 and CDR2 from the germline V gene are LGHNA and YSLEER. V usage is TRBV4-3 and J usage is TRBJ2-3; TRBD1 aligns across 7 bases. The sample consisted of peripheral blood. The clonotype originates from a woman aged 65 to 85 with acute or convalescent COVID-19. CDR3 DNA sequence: TGCGCCAGCAGCCAAGATCGGGGTTTTGACAGGGTGGATACGCAGTATTTT. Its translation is CASSQDRGFDRVDTQYF.